This T cell receptor (beta chain) originates from a study of T cells in Graves' hyperthyroidism and ophthalmopathy. RNA transcripts served as the template for amplifying TCR beta CDR3 regions. Using the HTBI primer set, a first-round RT-PCR was run on the TCR CDR3. TCRdb passed the multiplex PCR reads through MiXCR, listing each CDR3 protein once. This table holds 450,000 to 500,000 distinct CDR3 sequences, around a fifth found once. CDR1 is SNHLY and CDR2 is FYNNEI in the germline V gene. The CDR3 spans 15 residues. V lost 10 bases and J lost 4; bases outside the gene matches: 12. This sequence was found in a woman in her 70s with Graves' ophthalmopathy. V usage is TRBV2 and J usage is TRBJ2-5; 10 nucleotides line up with TRBD2. Material: blood. The CDR3 protein is CATERLAGVIETQYF. The CDR3 DNA follows: TGTGCCACAGAGAGGCTAGCGGGAGTTATAGAGACCCAGTACTTC.